In its sample, the clone carrying this TCR beta chain was seen a few times. Its antigen is as yet unknown. This sample is part of a study of T cells after yellow fever vaccination. Regarding the study as a whole: The presence of abundant clonotypes contaminating from the bulk population was possible in FACS-sorted repertoires. The CD4 compartment and the CD8 compartment contained a small share of clonotypes in common.

J was trimmed by 3 bases and V by 4 bases; bases with no gene match: 6. The CDR3 spans 16 residues. Germline CDR1 is DFQATT and CDR2 is SNEGSKA (reference sequence). TCRdb itself ran the 5' RACE reads through MiXCR, one entry per CDR3 protein. The sample gives hundreds of thousands of distinct CDR3 sequences, about 8.7% of which show up once; roughly 18% is in the top ten. Sample: PBMCs, taken on the day of the first yellow fever vaccination. The chain recombines TRBV20-1 with TRBJ2-2; 12 bases are a match to TRBD2. The clonotype was recovered from a man between 18 and 35 years old who received the YFV17D yellow fever vaccine. CDR3 region: CSAKASGGADTGELFF. The CDR3 region has the DNA TGCAGTGCTAAGGCTAGCGGGGGGGCGGACACCGGGGAGCTGTTTTTT.